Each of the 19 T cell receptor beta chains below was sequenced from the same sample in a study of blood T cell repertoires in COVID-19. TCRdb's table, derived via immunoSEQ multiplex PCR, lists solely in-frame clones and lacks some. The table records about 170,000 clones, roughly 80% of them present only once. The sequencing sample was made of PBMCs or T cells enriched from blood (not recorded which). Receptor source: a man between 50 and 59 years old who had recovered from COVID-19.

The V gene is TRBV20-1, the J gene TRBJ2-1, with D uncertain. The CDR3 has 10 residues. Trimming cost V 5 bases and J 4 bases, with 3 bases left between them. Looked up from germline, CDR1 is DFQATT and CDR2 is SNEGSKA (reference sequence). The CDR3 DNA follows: TGCAGTGCTTATTACAATGAGCAGTTCTTC. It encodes CSAYYNEQFF.

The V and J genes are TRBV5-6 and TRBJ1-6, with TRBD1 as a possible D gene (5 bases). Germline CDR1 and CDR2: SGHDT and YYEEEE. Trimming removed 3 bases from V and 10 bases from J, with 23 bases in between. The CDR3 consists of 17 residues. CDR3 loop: CASSSGGGFLVGSPLHF. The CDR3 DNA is TGTGCCAGCAGCTCCGGTGGGGGGTTCTTGGTAGGGTCACCCCTCCACTTT.

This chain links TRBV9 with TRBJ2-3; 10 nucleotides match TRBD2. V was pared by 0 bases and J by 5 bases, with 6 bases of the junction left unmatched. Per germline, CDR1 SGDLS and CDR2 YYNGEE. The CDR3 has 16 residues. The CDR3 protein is CASSVGASGGLDTQYF. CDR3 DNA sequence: TGTGCCAGCAGCGTAGGGGCTAGCGGGGGATTAGATACGCAGTATTTT.

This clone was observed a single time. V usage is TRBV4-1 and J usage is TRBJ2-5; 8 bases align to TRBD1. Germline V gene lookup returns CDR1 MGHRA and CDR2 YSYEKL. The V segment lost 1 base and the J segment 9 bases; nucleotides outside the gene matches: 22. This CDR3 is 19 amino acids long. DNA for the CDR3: TGCGCCAGCAGCCAAGTTTTTGCCCCCGGGGGACAGGAATTCCGGTCCCAGTACTTC. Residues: CASSQVFAPGGQEFRSQYF.

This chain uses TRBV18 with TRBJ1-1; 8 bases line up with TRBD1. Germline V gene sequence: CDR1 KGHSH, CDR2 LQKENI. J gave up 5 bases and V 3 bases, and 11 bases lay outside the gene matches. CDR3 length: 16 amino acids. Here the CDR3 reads CASSPLGGQGGTEAFF. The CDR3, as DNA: TGTGCCAGCTCACCCTTAGGTGGACAGGGCGGTACTGAAGCTTTCTTT. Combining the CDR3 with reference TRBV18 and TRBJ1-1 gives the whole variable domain NAGVMQNPRHLVRRRGQEARLRCSPMKGHSHVYWYRQLPEEGLKFMVYLQKENIIDESGMPKERFSAEFPKEGPSILRIQQVVRGDSAAYFCASSPLGGQGGTEAFFGQGTRLTVV.

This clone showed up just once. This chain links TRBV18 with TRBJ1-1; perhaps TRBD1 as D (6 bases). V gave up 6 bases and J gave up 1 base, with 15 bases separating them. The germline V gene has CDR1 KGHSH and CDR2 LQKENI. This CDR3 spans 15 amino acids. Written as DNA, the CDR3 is TGTGCCAGCTCTCAAGGGACAAGTCGGAACACTGAAGCTTTCTTT. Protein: CASSQGTSRNTEAFF. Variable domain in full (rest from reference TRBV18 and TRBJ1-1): NAGVMQNPRHLVRRRGQEARLRCSPMKGHSHVYWYRQLPEEGLKFMVYLQKENIIDESGMPKERFSAEFPKEGPSILRIQQVVRGDSAAYFCASSQGTSRNTEAFFGQGTRLTVV.

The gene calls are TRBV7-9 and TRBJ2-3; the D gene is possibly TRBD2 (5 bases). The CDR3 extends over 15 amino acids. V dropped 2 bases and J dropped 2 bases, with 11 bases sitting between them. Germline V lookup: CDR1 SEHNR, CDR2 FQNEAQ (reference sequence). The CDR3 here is CASSLRSGYTDTQYF. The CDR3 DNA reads TGTGCCAGCAGCTTACGAAGCGGATACACAGATACGCAGTATTTT.

The CDR3 is CASSARGGNEKLFF. CDR3 bases: TGTGCCAGCAGCGCAAGGGGGGGCAATGAAAAACTGTTTTTT. The V and J genes are TRBV7-9 and TRBJ1-4, with D maybe TRBD1 (6 bases). The V and J ends lost 5 bases and 5 bases respectively, with 12 bases between them. The CDR3 sequence is 14 residues long. Germline V gives CDR1 SEHNR, CDR2 FQNEAQ (reference sequence).

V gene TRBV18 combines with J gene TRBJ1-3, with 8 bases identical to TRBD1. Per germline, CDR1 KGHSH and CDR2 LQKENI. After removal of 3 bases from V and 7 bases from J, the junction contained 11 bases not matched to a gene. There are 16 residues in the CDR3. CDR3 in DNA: TGTGCCAGCTCACCCCAGAGGACAGGGTTGAGGAACACCATATATTTT. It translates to CASSPQRTGLRNTIYF.

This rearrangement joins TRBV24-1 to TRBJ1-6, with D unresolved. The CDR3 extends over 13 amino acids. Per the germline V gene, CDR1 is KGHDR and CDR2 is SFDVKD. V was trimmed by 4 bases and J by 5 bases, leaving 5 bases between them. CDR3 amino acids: CATSDRDNSPLHF. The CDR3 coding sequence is TGTGCCACCAGTGACCGAGATAATTCACCCCTCCACTTT.

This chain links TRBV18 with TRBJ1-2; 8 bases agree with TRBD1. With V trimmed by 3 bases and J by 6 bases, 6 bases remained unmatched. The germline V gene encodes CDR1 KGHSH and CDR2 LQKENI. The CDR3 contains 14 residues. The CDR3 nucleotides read TGTGCCAGCTCACCCTTCGGACAGGGCGATGGCTACACCTTC. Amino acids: CASSPFGQGDGYTF.

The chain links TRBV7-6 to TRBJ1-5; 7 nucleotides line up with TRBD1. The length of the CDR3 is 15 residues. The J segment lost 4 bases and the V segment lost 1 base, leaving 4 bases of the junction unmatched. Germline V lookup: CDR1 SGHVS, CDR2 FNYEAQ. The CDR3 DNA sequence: TGTGCCAGCAGCTTAGAACAGGGGCTAAATCAGCCCCAGCATTTT. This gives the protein CASSLEQGLNQPQHF.

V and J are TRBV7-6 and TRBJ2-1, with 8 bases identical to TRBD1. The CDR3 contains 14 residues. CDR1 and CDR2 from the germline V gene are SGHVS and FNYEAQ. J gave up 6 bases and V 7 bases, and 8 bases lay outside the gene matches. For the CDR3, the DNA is TGTGCCAGCAACAACCGGGACAGGTCCAATGAGCAGTTCTTC. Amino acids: CASNNRDRSNEQFF.

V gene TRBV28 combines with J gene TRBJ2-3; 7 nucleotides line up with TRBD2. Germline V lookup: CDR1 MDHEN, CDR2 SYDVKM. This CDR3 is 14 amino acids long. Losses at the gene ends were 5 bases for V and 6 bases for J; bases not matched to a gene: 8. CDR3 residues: CASSPIAGHDTQYF. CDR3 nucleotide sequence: TGTGCCAGCAGTCCGATAGCGGGTCATGATACGCAGTATTTT.

CDR3 region: CASGFDGGYGYTF. The CDR3 bases are TGTGCTAGTGGTTTTGACGGGGGCTATGGCTACACCTTC. The chain links TRBV12-5 to TRBJ1-2; a possible D gene is TRBD1 (5 bases). The CDR3 is 13 residues long. V lost 3 bases to trimming and J lost 4 bases, with 9 bases between them. Looked up from germline, CDR1 is LGHNT and CDR2 is FRNRAP.

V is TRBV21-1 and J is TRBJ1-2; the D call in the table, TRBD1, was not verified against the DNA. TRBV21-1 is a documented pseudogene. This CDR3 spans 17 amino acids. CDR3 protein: CASSKERGNTANYGYTF. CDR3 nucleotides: TGTGCCAGCAGCAAAGAGAGGGGGAACACAGCTAACTATGGCTACACCTTC.

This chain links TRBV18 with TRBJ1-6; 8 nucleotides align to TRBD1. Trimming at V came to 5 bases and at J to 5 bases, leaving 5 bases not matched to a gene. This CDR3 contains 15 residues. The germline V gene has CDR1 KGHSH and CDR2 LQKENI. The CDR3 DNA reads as TGTGCCAGCTCATTGACAGGGGACAATAATTCACCCCTCCACTTT. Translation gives CASSLTGDNNSPLHF. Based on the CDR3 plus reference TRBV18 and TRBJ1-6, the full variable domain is NAGVMQNPRHLVRRRGQEARLRCSPMKGHSHVYWYRQLPEEGLKFMVYLQKENIIDESGMPKERFSAEFPKEGPSILRIQQVVRGDSAAYFCASSLTGDNNSPLHFGNGTRLTVT.

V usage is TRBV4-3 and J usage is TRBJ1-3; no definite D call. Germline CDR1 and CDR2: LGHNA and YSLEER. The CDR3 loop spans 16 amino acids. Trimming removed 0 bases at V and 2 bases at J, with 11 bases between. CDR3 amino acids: CASSQEPPGAGNTIYF. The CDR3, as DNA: TGCGCCAGCAGCCAAGAGCCTCCGGGAGCTGGAAACACCATATATTTT.

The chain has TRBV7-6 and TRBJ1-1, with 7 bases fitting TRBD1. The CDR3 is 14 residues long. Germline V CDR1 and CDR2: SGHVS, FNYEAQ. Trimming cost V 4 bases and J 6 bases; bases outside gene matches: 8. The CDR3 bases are TGTGCCAGCAGCTCCAACAGGGGTTTCGCTGAAGCTTTCTTT. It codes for CASSSNRGFAEAFF.